The 21 T cell receptor beta chains given below trace back to one sample, sequenced in a study of lymphopenia after photon versus proton radiotherapy (dated by TCRdb to about 2019). Libraries came from the immunoSEQ multiplex PCR assay. This immuneACCESS table, as held by TCRdb, lists in-frame sequences with V and J called but not all clones. Of the missing ones, under half trace to an unresolved V gene in checked studies; the others have no known cause. The sample includes more than 15,000 clones, with about 83% observed a single time. The ten most abundant clones make up roughly 2.6% of the sample. The specimen was peripheral blood, collected from a patient treated with photon-based radiotherapy. These receptor sequences come from a woman in her 50s with pancreatic cancer.

The gene calls are TRBV4-1 and TRBJ2-7; D is uncertain. CDR1 and CDR2 (germline): MGHRA, YSYEKL. The CDR3 has 15 amino acids. The ends were cut back, 0 bases at V and 1 base at J, with 10 bases in the middle. CDR3 nucleotides: TGCGCCAGCAGCCAAGAGGGCACCTCTTCCTACGAGCAGTACTTC. This encodes CASSQEGTSSYEQYF.

The rearrangement uses TRBV5-6 and TRBJ2-1, with 7 bases identical to TRBD2. This CDR3 comprises 17 residues. In germline, CDR1 is SGHDT, CDR2 YYEEEE. With V trimmed by 4 bases and J by 0 bases, 10 bases remained unmatched. CDR3 residues: CASSPPREARSYNEQFF. As DNA, the CDR3 is TGTGCCAGCAGCCCTCCTCGGGAGGCCCGCTCCTACAATGAGCAGTTCTTC.

This clone was recorded a few times. The J gene is TRBJ2-7, the V gene TRBV6-5; the D gene is possibly TRBD2 (5 bases). CDR1 and CDR2 (germline): MNHEY, SVGAGI. V dropped 4 bases and J dropped 0 bases, with 7 bases sitting between them. This CDR3 is 13 amino acids long. This CDR3 reads CASSFTSSYEQYF. The DNA for the CDR3 is TGTGCCAGCAGTTTTACTAGCTCCTACGAGCAGTACTTC.

The chain uses TRBV19 and TRBJ2-2, with 13 bases identical to TRBD2. The CDR3 loop spans 16 amino acids. The germline gives CDR1 LNHDA, CDR2 SQIVND (reference sequence). Trimming removed 9 bases from V and 2 bases from J; junction bases left unmatched: 6. The DNA of the CDR3 is TGTGCCAGCCGGACTAGCGGGAGCACTAACACCGGGGAGCTGTTTTTT. Its translation is CASRTSGSTNTGELFF.

This clone was seen a single time. The chain is built from TRBV9 and TRBJ2-3, with D hard to call. Germline-derived CDR1 and CDR2 are SGDLS and YYNGEE. This CDR3 has 13 amino acids. V lost 3 bases to trimming and J lost 5 bases, with 10 bases between them. This chain's CDR3 is CASSGGSLDTQYF. In DNA, the CDR3 is TGTGCCAGCAGCGGGGGAAGTTTAGATACGCAGTATTTT.

In this sample, this clone turned up a few times. The chain combines TRBV4-3 with TRBJ2-1, with D perhaps assigned TRBD1 or TRBD2 (7 bases each). Trimming left V 0 bases short and J 9 bases short, with 15 bases between. The CDR3 loop spans 15 amino acids. Germline V gene data show CDR1 as LGHNA and CDR2 as YSLEER. In nucleotides, the CDR3 is TGCGCCAGCAGCCAAGATGTGGGAGGGGGCGTTGAGCAGTTCTTC. It encodes CASSQDVGGGVEQFF.

The chain employs TRBV5-4 and TRBJ1-3; the D gene is possibly TRBD1 (5 bases). Trimming shortened V by 0 bases and J by 4 bases, and 8 bases separated the two germline ends. The CDR3 has 14 amino acids. In germline, CDR1 is SGHNT, CDR2 YYREEE (reference sequence). The CDR3 DNA is TGTGCCAGCAGCTTGGCCAGGGCCGGAAACACCATATATTTT. Its translation is CASSLARAGNTIYF.

The CDR3 sequence is CASSRLAGPYEQYF. The CDR3 DNA reads TGTGCCAGCAGCCGATTAGCGGGCCCCTACGAGCAGTACTTC. The chain combines TRBV7-2 with TRBJ2-7, with TRBD2 matching over 7 bases. The CDR3 is 14 residues long. The V segment lost 5 bases and the J segment 2 bases; nucleotides outside the gene matches: 6. Germline V gives CDR1 SGHTA, CDR2 FQGNSA.

The count of this clone is one. The gene calls are TRBV18 and TRBJ2-2, with D possibly being TRBD1 (6 bases). Germline lookup yields CDR1 KGHSH and CDR2 LQKENI. This CDR3 has 15 amino acids. V lost 1 base, J lost 7 bases, and 13 bases lay in between. For the CDR3, the DNA is TGTGCCAGCTCACCACAAAAACAGGGCTACGGGGAGCTGTTTTTT. Its translation: CASSPQKQGYGELFF.

This sequence joins TRBV4-3 and TRBJ2-7; TRBD1 aligns across 10 bases. Germline V gene lookup returns CDR1 LGHNA and CDR2 YSLEER. This CDR3 spans 17 amino acids. V was pared by 4 bases and J by 0 bases, with 9 bases of the junction left unmatched. CDR3 protein: CASSPGQGGISSYEQYF. The CDR3 DNA follows: TGCGCCAGCAGCCCCGGACAGGGGGGCATTAGCTCCTACGAGCAGTACTTC.

V and J are TRBV10-2 and TRBJ2-6; D gene uncertain. The CDR3 contains 14 residues. Trimming took 8 bases from V and 0 from J, leaving 8 bases between them. Germline CDR1 and CDR2: WSHSY and SAAADI. The CDR3: CASVRNSGANVLTF. The CDR3 DNA follows: TGCGCCAGCGTACGGAACTCTGGGGCCAACGTCCTGACTTTC.

The chain recombines TRBV7-9 with TRBJ2-5; D might be TRBD1 or TRBD2, each matching 5 bases. CDR1 and CDR2 (germline): SEHNR, FQNEAQ (reference sequence). The V end was cut by 8 bases, the J end by 5 bases, with 21 bases between. The CDR3 runs to 15 residues. The CDR3 here is CASSSPGALGETQYF. CDR3 bases: TGTGCCAGCTCATCACCCGGGGCCCTCGGGGAGACCCAGTACTTC.

The J gene is TRBJ2-7, the V gene TRBV7-2; 10 bases line up with TRBD1. CDR3 size: 15 residues. Per the germline V gene, CDR1 is SGHTA and CDR2 is FQGNSA. The ends lost 5 bases at V and 5 bases at J; junction bases unmatched: 9. DNA of the CDR3: TGTGCCAGCAGCCTTCAGACAGGGGGCGTAAACGAGCAGTACTTC. This codes for CASSLQTGGVNEQYF.

The rearrangement joins TRBV6-5 to TRBJ1-4, with D possibly TRBD1 on 5 matching bases. This CDR3 region has 15 residues. The V gene's germline CDR1 is MNHEY and CDR2 SVGAGI. V was trimmed by 6 bases and J by 0 bases, leaving 11 bases between them. In DNA form, the CDR3 reads TGTGCCAGCAGCCTGCGGGGCCCAACTAATGAAAAACTGTTTTTT. This codes for CASSLRGPTNEKLFF.

This rearrangement joins TRBV2 to TRBJ2-4; 7 nucleotides match TRBD1. CDR3 length: 14 residues. The germline gives CDR1 SNHLY, CDR2 FYNNEI. J was trimmed by 3 bases and V by 5 bases; bases with no gene match: 4. The CDR3 loop reads CASSSTGVKNIQYF. In nucleotides, the CDR3 is TGTGCCAGCAGTTCCACAGGGGTCAAAAACATTCAGTACTTC.

This clone was seen just once. This rearrangement joins TRBV4-3 to TRBJ2-2; D is unresolved. Germline values: CDR1 LGHNA, CDR2 YSLEER. V lost 3 bases, J lost 3 bases, and 14 bases lay in between. This CDR3 comprises 16 residues. For the CDR3, the DNA is TGCGCCAGCAGCCACGCGCCTAGTTTGGACACCGGGGAGCTGTTTTTT. As protein: CASSHAPSLDTGELFF.

This chain uses TRBV6-5 with TRBJ2-5; D is perhaps TRBD1 (5 bases). Germline loops: CDR1 MNHEY, CDR2 SVGAGI. Trimming stripped 2 bases from V and 2 bases from J, with 15 bases between. The CDR3 has 16 amino acids. The CDR3 protein is CASSYGPGAEQETQYF. The CDR3 bases are TGTGCCAGCAGTTACGGACCTGGGGCAGAACAAGAGACCCAGTACTTC.

This clone was picked up one time. The sample carries other DNA sequences with the same CDR3. The rearrangement links TRBV11-2 to TRBJ2-3, with 8 bases matching TRBD1. Germline values: CDR1 SGHAT, CDR2 FQNNGV. The length of the CDR3 is 15 residues. With V trimmed by 7 bases and J by 2 bases, 8 bases remained unmatched. As DNA, the CDR3 is TGTGCCAGCACCCGGACAGGGTCTTTCACAGATACGCAGTATTTT. This codes for CASTRTGSFTDTQYF.

This clone was picked up a small number of times. This chain links TRBV7-8 with TRBJ2-3, with D perhaps TRBD2 (6 bases). Trimming removed 7 bases from V and 1 base from J, with 21 bases in between. The CDR3 covers 17 residues. Germline values: CDR1 SGHVS, CDR2 FQNEAQ. CDR3 sequence (DNA): TGTGCCAGCAACGGCGGGGCAGGTGGGGTGCGCACAGATACGCAGTATTTT. Amino acid sequence: CASNGGAGGVRTDTQYF. Together with reference TRBV7-8 and TRBJ2-3, the CDR3 gives the full variable domain: GAGVSQSPRYKVAKRGQDVALRCDPISGHVSLFWYQQALGQGPEFLTYFQNEAQLDKSGLPSDRFFAERPEGSVSTLKIQRTQQEDSAVYLCASNGGAGGVRTDTQYFGPGTRLTVL.

This clone was observed a few times. The chain joins TRBV27 to TRBJ1-3; tentatively, D is TRBD1 (5 bases). Germline CDR1 is MNHEY and CDR2 is SMNVEV (reference sequence). The CDR3 is 15 residues long. Trimming stripped 7 bases from V and 0 bases from J, with 13 bases between. CDR3 nucleotides: TGTGCCAGCACCCGGGACGCTAGCTCTGGAAACACCATATATTTT. Protein: CASTRDASSGNTIYF.

The chain links TRBV28 to TRBJ1-2; TRBD1 might be the D (5 bases). Germline CDR1 is MDHEN and CDR2 is SYDVKM. The CDR3 loop spans 15 amino acids. V gave up 3 bases and J gave up 3 bases, with 14 bases separating them. The CDR3 sequence is CASSFGVRGDYGYTF. DNA of the CDR3: TGTGCCAGCAGTTTTGGGGTGAGGGGAGACTATGGCTACACCTTC.